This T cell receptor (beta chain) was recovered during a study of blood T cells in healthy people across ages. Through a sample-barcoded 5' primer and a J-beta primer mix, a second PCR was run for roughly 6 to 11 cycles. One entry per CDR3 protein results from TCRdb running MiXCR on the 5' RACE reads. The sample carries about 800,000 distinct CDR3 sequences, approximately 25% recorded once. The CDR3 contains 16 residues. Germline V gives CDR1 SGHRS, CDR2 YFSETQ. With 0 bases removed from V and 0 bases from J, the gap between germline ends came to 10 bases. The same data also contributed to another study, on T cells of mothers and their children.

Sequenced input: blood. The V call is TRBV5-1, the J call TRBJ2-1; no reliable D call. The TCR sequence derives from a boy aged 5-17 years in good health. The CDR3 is CASSLVPANSYNEQFF. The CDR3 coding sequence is TGCGCCAGCAGCTTGGTGCCAGCAAACTCCTACAATGAGCAGTTCTTC.